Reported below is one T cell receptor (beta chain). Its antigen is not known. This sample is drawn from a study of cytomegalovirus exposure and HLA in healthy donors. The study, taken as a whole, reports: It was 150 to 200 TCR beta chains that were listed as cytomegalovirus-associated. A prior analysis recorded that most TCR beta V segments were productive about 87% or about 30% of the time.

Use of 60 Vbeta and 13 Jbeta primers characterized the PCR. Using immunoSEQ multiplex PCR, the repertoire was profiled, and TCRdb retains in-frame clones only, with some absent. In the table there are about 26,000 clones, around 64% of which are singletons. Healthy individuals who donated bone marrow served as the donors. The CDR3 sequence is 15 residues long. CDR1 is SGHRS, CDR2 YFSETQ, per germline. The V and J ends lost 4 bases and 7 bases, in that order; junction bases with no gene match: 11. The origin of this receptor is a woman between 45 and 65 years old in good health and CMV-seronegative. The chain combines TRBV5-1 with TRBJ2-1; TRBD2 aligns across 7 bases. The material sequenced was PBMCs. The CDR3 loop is CASSPQTSSGNEQFF. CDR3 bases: TGCGCCAGCAGCCCCCAGACTAGCTCGGGGAATGAGCAGTTCTTC.